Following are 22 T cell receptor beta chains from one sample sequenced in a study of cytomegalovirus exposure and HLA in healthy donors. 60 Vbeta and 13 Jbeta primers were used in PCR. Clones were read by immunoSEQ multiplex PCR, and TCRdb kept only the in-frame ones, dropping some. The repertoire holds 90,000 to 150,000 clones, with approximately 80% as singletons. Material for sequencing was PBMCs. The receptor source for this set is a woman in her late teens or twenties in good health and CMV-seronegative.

CDR3 nucleotide sequence: TGTGCCAGCCTTGACCCTGCGACAGGCGGTCGATACGAGCAGTACTTC. This gives the protein CASLDPATGGRYEQYF. This rearrangement joins TRBV2 to TRBJ2-7; weak D call: TRBD1 (6 bases). This CDR3 has 16 residues. The germline gives CDR1 SNHLY, CDR2 FYNNEI. V dropped 8 bases and J dropped 4 bases, with 24 bases sitting between them.

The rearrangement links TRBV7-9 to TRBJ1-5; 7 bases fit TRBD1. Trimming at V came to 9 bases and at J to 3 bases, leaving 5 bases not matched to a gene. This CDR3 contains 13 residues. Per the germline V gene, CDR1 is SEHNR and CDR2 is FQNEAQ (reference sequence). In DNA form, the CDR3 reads TGTGCCAGTACAGGGGAAATCAATCAGCCCCAGCATTTT. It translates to CASTGEINQPQHF.

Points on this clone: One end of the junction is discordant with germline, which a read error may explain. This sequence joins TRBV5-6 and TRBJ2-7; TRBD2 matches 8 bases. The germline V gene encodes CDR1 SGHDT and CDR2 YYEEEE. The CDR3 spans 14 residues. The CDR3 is CTSSPPGGSYEQYF. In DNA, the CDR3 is TGTACCAGCAGCCCGCCGGGGGGGTCCTACGAGCAGTACTTC.

The CDR3, as DNA: TGTGCCAGCAGCCAATTAGGACTAGCGGCCTACGAGCAGTACTTC. Protein: CASSQLGLAAYEQYF. This rearrangement joins TRBV14 to TRBJ2-7; 10 bases are a match to TRBD2. Trimming took 2 bases from V and 2 from J; bases not matched to a gene: 3. CDR3 length: 15 residues. Looked up from germline, CDR1 is SGHDN and CDR2 is FVKESK. The entire variable domain, with the rest obtained from reference TRBV14 and TRBJ2-7, is as follows: EAGVTQFPSHSVIEKGQTVTLRCDPISGHDNLYWYRRVMGKEIKFLLHFVKESKQDESGMPNNRFLAERTGGTYSTLKVQPAELEDSGVYFCASSQLGLAAYEQYFGPGTRLTVT.

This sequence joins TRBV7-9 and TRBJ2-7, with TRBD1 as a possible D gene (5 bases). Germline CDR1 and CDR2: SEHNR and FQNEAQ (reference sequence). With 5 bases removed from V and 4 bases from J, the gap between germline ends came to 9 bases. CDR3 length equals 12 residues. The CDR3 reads CASSIDSYEQYF. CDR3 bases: TGTGCCAGCAGCATAGACAGTTACGAGCAGTACTTC.

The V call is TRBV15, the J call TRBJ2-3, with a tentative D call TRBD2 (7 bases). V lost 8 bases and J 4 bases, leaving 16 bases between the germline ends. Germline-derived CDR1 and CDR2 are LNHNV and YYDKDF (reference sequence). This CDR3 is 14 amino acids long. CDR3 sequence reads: CATQSRGASDTQYF. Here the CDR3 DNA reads TGTGCCACCCAGTCCCGGGGGGCTTCAGATACGCAGTATTTT.

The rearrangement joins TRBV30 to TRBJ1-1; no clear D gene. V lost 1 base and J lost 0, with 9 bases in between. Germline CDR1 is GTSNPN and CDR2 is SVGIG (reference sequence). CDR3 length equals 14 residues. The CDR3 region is CAWSALSLNTEAFF. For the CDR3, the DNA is TGTGCCTGGAGTGCCCTTTCCCTGAACACTGAAGCTTTCTTT.

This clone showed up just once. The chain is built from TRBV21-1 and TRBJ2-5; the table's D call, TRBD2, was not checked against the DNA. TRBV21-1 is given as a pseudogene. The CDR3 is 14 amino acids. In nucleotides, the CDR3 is TGTGCCAGCAGCGTTTTTTCTTTCCAAGAGACCCAGTACTTC. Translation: CASSVFSFQETQYF.

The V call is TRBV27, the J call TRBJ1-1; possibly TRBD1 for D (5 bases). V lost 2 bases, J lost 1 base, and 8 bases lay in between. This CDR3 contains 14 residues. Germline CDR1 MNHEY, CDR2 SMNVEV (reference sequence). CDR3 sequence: CASSLGDRNTEAFF. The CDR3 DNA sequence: TGTGCCAGCAGTTTAGGCGACAGGAACACTGAAGCTTTCTTT.

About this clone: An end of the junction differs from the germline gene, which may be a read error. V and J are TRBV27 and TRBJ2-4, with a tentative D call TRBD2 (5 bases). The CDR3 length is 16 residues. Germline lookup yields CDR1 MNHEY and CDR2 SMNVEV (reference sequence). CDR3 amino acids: CASSFGYGEAKNSQYF. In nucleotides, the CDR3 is TGTGCCAGCAGTTTTGGGTACGGGGAAGCCAAAAACAGTCAGTACTTC.

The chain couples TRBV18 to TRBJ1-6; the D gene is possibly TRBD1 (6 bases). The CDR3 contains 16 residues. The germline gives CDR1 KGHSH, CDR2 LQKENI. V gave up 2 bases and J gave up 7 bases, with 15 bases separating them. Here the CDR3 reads CASSPDRAGQNSPLHF. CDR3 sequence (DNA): TGTGCCAGCTCACCAGACAGAGCTGGACAGAATTCACCCCTCCACTTT.

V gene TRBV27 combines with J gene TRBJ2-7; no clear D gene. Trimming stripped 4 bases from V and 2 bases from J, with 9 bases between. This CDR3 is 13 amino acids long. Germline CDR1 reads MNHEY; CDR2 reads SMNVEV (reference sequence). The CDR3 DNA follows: TGTGCCAGCAGTTCAGGCTTAACCTACGAGCAGTACTTC. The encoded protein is CASSSGLTYEQYF.

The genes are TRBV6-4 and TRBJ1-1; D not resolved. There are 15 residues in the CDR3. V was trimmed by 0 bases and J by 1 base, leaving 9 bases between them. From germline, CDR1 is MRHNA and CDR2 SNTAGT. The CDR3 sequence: CASSDSSPENTEAFF. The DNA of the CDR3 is TGTGCCAGCAGTGACTCCAGTCCCGAGAACACTGAAGCTTTCTTT.

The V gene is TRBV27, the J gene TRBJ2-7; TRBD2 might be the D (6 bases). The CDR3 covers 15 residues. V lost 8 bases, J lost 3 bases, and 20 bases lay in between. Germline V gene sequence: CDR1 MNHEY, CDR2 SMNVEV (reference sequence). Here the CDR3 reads CASAYRGLRGYEQYF. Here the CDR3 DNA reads TGTGCCAGCGCCTACCGGGGACTCCGGGGCTACGAGCAGTACTTC.

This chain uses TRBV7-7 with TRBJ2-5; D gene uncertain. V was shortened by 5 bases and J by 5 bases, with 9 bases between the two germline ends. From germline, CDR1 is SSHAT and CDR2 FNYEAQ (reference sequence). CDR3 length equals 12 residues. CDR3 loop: CASSPAGETQYF. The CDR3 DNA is TGTGCCAGCAGCCCCGCAGGCGAGACCCAGTACTTC.

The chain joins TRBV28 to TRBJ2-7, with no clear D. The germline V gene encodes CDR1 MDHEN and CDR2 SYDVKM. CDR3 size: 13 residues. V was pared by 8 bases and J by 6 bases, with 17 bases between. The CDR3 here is CASLIMGAGEQYF. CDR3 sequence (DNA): TGTGCCAGCCTCATAATGGGCGCTGGCGAGCAGTACTTC.

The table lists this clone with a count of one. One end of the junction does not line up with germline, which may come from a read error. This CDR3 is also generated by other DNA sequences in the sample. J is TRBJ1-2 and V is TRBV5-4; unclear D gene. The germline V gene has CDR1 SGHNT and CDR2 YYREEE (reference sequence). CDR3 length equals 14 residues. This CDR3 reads CASSLAGSNYGYTF. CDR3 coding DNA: TGCGCCAGCAGCTTGGCCGGTTCTAACTATGGCTACACCTTC.

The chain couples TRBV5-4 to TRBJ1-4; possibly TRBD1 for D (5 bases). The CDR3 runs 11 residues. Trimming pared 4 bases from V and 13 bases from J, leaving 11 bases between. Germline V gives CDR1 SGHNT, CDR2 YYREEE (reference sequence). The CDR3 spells CASSAGHGLFF. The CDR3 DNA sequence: TGTGCCAGCAGCGCCGGACATGGACTGTTTTTT.

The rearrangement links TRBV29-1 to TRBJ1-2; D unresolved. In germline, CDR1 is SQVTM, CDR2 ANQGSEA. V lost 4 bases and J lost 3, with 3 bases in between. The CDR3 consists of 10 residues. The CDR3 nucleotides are TGCAGCGTTGCAGACTATGGCTACACCTTC. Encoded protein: CSVADYGYTF.

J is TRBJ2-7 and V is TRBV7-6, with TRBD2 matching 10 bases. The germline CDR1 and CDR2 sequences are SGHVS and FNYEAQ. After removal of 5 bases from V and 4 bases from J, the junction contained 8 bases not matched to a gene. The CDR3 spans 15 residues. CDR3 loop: CASSDWTSGLYEQYF. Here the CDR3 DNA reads TGTGCCAGCAGCGACTGGACTAGCGGATTATACGAGCAGTACTTC. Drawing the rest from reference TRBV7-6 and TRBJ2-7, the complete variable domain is GAGVSQSPRYKVTKRGQDVALRCDPISGHVSLYWYRQALGQGPEFLTYFNYEAQQDKSGLPNDRFSAERPEGSISTLTIQRTEQRDSAMYRCASSDWTSGLYEQYFGPGTRLTVT.

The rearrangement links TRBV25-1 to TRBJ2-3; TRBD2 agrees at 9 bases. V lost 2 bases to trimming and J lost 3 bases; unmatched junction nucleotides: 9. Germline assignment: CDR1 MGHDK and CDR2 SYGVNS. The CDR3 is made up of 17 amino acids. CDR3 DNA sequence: TGTGCCAGCAGTGAACCGTTAGGGAGCGGGGGGACAGATACGCAGTATTTT. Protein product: CASSEPLGSGGTDTQYF.

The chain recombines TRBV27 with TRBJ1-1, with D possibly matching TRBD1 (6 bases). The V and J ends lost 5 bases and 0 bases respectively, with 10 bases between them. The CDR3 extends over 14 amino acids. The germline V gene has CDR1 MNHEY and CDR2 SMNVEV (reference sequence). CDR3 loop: CASSPRDMNTEAFF. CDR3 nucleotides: TGTGCCAGCAGTCCACGGGACATGAACACTGAAGCTTTCTTT.